The present TCR beta chain was sequenced within a study of cytomegalovirus exposure and HLA in healthy donors. PCR used 60 Vbeta primers and 13 Jbeta primers. TCRdb keeps only in-frame clones here, not all; method: immunoSEQ multiplex PCR. The data hold roughly 120,000 clones, with 74% observed a single time. Comments on this clone: Its antigen is currently unknown.

Germline CDR1 SNHLY, CDR2 FYNNEI. The CDR3 extends over 11 amino acids. Trimming shortened V by 7 bases and J by 5 bases, and 9 bases separated the two germline ends. Broader study findings: CMV antigen specificity of a few CMV-associated chains was confirmed in vitro.

The receptor was derived from a woman in her fifties or sixties in good health and CMV-seropositive. The sequenced sample consisted of PBMCs. The gene calls are TRBV2 and TRBJ2-7, with D possibly TRBD1 on 5 matching bases. The CDR3 protein is CASTQGHEQYF. The CDR3 DNA follows: TGTGCCAGCACTCAGGGCCACGAGCAGTACTTC.